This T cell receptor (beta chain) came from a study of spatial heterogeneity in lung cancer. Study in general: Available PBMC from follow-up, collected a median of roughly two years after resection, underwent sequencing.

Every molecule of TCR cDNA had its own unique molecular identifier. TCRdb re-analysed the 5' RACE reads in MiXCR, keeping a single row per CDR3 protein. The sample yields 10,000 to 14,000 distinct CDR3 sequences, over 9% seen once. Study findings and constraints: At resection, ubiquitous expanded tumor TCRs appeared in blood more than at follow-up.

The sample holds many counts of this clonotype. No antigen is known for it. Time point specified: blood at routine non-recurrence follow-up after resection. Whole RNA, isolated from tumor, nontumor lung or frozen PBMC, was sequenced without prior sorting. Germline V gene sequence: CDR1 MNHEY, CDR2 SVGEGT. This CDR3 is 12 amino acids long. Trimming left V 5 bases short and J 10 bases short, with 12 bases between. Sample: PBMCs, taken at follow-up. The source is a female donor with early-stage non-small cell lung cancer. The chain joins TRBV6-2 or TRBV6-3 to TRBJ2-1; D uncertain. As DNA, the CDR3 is TGTGCCAGCAGTCCTAGGGCCTGGGAGCAGTTCTTC. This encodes CASSPRAWEQFF.